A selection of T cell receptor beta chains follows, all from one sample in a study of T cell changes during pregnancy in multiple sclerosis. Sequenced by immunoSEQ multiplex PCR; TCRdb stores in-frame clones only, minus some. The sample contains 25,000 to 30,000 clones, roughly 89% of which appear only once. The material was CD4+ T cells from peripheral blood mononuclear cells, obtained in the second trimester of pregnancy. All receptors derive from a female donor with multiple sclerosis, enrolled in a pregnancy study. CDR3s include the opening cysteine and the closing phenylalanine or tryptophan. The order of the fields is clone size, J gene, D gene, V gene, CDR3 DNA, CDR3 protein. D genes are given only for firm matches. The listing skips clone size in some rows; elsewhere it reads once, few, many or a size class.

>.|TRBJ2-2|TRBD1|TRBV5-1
TGCGCCAGCAGGCCGGGACAGGGGTACACCGGGGAGCTGTTTTTT
CASRPGQGYTGELFF
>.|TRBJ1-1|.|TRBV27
TGTGCCAGCAGTTTCGACGGGAGGAACACTGAAGCTTTCTTT
CASSFDGRNTEAFF
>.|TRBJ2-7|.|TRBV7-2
TGTGCCAGCAGCTTAGCGGTACAGGGCGAGCAGTACTTC
CASSLAVQGEQYF
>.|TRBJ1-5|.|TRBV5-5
TGTGCCAGCAGCTTGACACGTCGTTTGCCCCAGCATTTT
CASSLTRRLPQHF
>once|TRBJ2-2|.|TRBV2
TGTGCCAGCAGTCAGTCAAGGCAGGGGCGGACCGGGGAGCTGTTTTTT
CASSQSRQGRTGELFF
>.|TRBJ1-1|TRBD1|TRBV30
TGTGCCTGGAGCAGGGGGCAGGTAGCTTTCTTT
CAWSRGQVAFF
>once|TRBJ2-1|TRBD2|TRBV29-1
TGCAGCGTTGAGACTAGCGGGTCCGATCTGCGCGCCTACAATGAGCAGTTCTTC
CSVETSGSDLRAYNEQFF
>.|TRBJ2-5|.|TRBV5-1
TGCGCCAGCAGCTTCGGCAGGGAGACCCAGTACTTC
CASSFGRETQYF
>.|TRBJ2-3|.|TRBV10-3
TGTGCCATCACCGAAAGCCCCGACACAGATACGCAGTATTTT
CAITESPDTDTQYF
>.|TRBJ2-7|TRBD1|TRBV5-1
TGCGCCAGCAGCTTGGGGACGGGACAGGGGACCTACGAGCAGTACTTC
CASSLGTGQGTYEQYF
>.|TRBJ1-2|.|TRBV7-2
TGTGCCAGCAGCTCGACGGGGTCTAACTATGGCTACACCTTC
CASSSTGSNYGYTF
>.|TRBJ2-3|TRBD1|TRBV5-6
TGTGCCAGCAGCTTAAGGACAGGGTGGACAGATACGCAGTATTTT
CASSLRTGWTDTQYF
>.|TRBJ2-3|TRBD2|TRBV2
TGTGCCAGCAGGGGGACTAGCGGCAGCACAGATACGCAGTATTTT
CASRGTSGSTDTQYF
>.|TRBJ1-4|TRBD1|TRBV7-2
TGTGCCAGCAGCCCCACCGGGACAGGGAGTGAAAAACTGTTTTTT
CASSPTGTGSEKLFF
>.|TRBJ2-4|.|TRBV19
TGTGCCAGTAACGGGGAAGCCAAAAACATTCAGTACTTC
CASNGEAKNIQYF
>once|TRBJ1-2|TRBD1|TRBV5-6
TGTGCCAGCAGCTTTGGACAGGGGGAAGTTGGCTACACCTTC
CASSFGQGEVGYTF